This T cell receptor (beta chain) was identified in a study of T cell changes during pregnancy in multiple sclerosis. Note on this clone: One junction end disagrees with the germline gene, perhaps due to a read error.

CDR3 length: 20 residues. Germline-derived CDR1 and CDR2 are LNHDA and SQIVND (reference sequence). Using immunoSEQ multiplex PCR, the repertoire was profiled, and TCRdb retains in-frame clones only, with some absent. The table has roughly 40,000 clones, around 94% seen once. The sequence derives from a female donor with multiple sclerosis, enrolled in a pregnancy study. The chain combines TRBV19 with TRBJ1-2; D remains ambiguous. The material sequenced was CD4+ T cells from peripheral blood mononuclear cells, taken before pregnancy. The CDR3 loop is CASSIRVVRREGPPNYGYTF. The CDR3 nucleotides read TGTGCCAGCAGTATTCGAGTGGTCCGAAGGGAGGGCCCCCCCAACTATGGCTACACCTTC. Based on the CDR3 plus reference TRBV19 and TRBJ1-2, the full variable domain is DGGITQSPKYLFRKEGQNVTLSCEQNLNHDAMYWYRQDPGQGLRLIYYSQIVNDFQKGDIAEGYSVSREKKESFPLTVTSAQKNPTAFYLCASSIRVVRREGPPNYGYTFGSGTRLTVV.